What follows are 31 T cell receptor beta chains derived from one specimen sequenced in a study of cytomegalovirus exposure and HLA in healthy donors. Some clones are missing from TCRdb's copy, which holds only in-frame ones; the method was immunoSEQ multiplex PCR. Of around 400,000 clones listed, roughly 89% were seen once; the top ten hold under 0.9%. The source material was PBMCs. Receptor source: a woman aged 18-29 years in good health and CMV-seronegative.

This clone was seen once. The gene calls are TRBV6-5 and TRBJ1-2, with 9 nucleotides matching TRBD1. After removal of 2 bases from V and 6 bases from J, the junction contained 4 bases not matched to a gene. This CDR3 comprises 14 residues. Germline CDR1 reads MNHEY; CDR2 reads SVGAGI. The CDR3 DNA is TGTGCCAGCAGTTACACCACAGGGGGCGATGGCTACACCTTC. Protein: CASSYTTGGDGYTF.

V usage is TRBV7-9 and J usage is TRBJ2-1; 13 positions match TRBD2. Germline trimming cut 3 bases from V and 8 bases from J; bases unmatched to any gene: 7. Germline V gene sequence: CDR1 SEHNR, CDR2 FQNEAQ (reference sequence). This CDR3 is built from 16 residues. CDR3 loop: CASSFTSGRVWDEQFF. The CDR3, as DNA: TGTGCCAGCAGCTTCACTAGCGGGAGGGTATGGGATGAGCAGTTCTTC. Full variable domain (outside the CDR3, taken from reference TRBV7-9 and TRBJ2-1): DTGVSQNPRHKITKRGQNVTFRCDPISEHNRLYWYRQTLGQGPEFLTYFQNEAQLEKSRLLSDRFSAERPKGSFSTLEIQRTEQGDSAMYLCASSFTSGRVWDEQFFGPGTRLTVL.

The CDR3 DNA reads as TGCGCCAGCAGCTTGGGCCTAGCGGGGGCAGATACGCAGTATTTT. It is translated as CASSLGLAGADTQYF. The V and J genes are TRBV5-1 and TRBJ2-3; 10 nucleotides agree with TRBD2. The V gene end was trimmed by 0 bases and the J gene end by 4 bases; junction bases not matched to a gene: 2. Looked up from germline, CDR1 is SGHRS and CDR2 is YFSETQ. The CDR3 covers 15 residues.

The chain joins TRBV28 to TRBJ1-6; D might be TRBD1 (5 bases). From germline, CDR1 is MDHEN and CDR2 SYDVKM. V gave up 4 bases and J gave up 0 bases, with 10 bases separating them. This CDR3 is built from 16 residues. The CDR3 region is CASSYGGSSYNSPLHF. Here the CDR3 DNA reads TGTGCCAGCAGTTACGGGGGGAGCTCCTATAATTCACCCCTCCACTTT.

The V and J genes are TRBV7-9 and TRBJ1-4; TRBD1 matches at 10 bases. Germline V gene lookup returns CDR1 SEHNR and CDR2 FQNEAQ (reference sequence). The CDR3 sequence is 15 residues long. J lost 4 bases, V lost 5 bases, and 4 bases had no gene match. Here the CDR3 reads CASSIRTGGNEKLFF. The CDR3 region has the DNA TGTGCCAGCAGCATACGGACAGGGGGTAATGAAAAACTGTTTTTT.

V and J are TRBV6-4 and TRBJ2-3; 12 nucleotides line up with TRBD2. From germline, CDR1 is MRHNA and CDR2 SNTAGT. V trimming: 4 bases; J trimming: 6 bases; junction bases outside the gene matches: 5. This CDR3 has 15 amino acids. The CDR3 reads CASSALAGGEDTQYF. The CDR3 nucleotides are TGTGCCAGCAGTGCTCTAGCGGGAGGGGAGGATACGCAGTATTTT.

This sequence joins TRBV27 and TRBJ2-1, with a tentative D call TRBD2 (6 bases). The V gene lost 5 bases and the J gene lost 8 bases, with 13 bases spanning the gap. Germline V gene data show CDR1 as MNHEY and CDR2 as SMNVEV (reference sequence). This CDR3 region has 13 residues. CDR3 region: CASSGLAFHEQFF. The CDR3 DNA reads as TGTGCCAGCAGTGGTCTAGCGTTTCATGAGCAGTTCTTC.

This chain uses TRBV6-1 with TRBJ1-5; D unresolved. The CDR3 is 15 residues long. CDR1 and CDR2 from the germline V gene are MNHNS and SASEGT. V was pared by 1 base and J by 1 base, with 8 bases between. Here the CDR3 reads CASSEGQFSNQPQHF. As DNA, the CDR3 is TGTGCCAGCAGTGAAGGTCAGTTCAGCAATCAGCCCCAGCATTTT.

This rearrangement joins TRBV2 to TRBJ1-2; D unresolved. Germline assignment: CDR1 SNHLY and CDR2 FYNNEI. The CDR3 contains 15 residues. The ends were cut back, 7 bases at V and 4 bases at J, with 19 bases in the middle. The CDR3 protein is CASNVQLYPIYGYTF. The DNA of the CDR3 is TGTGCCAGCAATGTACAGCTATACCCTATCTATGGCTACACCTTC.

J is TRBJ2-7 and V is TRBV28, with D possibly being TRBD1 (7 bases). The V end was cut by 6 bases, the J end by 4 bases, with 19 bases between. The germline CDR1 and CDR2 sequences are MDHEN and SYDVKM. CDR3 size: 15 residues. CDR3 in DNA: TGTGCCAGCAGCCAGGGGGGCAGGGCCAAGTACGAGCAGTACTTC. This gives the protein CASSQGGRAKYEQYF.

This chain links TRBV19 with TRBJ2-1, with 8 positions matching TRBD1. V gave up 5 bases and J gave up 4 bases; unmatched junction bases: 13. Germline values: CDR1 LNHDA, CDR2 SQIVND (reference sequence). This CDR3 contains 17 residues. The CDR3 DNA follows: TGTGCCAGTAGTCCCTCGGCAGGGACAGGCAGGTACAATGAGCAGTTCTTC. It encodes CASSPSAGTGRYNEQFF.

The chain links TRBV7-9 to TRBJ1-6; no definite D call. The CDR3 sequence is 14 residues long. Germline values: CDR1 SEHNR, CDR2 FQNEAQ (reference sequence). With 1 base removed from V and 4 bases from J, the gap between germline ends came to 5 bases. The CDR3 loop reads CASSLDSYNSPLHF. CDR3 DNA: TGTGCCAGCAGCTTAGACAGTTATAATTCACCCCTCCACTTT.

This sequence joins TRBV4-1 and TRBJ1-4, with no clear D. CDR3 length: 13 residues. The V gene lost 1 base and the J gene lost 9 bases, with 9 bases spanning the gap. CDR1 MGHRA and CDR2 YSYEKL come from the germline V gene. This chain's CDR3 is CASSQGLSKKLFF. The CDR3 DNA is TGCGCCAGCAGCCAAGGTCTGAGCAAAAAACTGTTTTTT.

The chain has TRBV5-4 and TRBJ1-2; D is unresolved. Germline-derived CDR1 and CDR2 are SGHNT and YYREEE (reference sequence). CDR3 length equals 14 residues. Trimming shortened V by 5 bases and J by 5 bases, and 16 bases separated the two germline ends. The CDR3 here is CASRPGKRDYGYTF. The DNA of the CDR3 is TGTGCCAGCAGGCCCGGTAAGAGGGATTATGGCTACACCTTC.

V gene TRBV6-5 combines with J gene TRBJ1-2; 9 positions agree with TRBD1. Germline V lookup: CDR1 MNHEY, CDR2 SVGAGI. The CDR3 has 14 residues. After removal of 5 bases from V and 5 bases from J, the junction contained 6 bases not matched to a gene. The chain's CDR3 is CASSDLQGAYGYTF. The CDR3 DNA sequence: TGTGCCAGCAGTGATCTACAGGGGGCATATGGCTACACCTTC.

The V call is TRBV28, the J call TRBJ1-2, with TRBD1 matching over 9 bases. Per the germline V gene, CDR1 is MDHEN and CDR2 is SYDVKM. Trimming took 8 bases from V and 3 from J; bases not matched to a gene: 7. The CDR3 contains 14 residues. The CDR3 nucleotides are TGTGCCAGCGGTACAGGGGGCGCCGACTATGGCTACACCTTC. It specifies CASGTGGADYGYTF.

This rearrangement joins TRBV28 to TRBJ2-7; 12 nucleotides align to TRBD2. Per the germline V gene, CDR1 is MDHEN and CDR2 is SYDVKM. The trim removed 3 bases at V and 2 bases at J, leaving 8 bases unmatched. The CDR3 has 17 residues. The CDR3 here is CASSLGNGTSGPYEQYF. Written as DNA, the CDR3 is TGTGCCAGCAGTTTGGGGAACGGGACTAGCGGGCCCTACGAGCAGTACTTC.

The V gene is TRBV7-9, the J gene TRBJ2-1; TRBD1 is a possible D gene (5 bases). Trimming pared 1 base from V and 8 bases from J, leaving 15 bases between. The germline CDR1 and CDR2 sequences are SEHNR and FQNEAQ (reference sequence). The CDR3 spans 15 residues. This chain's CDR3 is CASSLGGPLRDEQFF. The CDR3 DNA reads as TGTGCCAGCAGCTTAGGGGGCCCCCTACGGGATGAGCAGTTCTTC.

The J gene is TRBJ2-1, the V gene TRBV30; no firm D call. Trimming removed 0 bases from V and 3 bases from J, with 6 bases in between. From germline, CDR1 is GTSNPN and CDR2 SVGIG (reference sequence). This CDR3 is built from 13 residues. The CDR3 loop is CAWSVASYNEQFF. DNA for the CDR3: TGTGCCTGGAGTGTAGCGAGCTACAATGAGCAGTTCTTC.

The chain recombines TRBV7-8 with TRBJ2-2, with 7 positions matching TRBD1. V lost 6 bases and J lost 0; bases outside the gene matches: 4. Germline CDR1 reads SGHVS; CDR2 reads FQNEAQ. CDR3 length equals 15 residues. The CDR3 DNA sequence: TGTGCCAGCAGTTCGACAGGGTCGAACACCGGGGAGCTGTTTTTT. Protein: CASSSTGSNTGELFF.

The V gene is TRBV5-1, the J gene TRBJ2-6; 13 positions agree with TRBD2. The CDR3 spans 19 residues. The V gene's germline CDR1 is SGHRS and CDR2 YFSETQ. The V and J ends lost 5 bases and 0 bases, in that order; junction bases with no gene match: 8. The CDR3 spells CASRPGLAGTNSGANVLTF. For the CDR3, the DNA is TGCGCCAGCAGGCCGGGACTAGCGGGAACGAACTCTGGGGCCAACGTCCTGACTTTC.

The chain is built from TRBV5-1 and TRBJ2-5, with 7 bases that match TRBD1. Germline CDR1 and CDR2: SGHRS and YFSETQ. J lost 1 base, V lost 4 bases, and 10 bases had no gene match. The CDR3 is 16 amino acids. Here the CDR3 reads CASSSWTGFGQETQYF. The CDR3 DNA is TGCGCCAGCAGCAGCTGGACAGGTTTCGGCCAAGAGACCCAGTACTTC.

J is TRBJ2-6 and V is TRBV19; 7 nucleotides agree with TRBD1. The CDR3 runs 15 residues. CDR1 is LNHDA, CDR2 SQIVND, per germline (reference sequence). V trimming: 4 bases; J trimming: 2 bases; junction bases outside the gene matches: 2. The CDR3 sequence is CASSTDRAGANVLTF. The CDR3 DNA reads TGTGCCAGTAGTACCGACAGGGCTGGGGCCAACGTCCTGACTTTC.

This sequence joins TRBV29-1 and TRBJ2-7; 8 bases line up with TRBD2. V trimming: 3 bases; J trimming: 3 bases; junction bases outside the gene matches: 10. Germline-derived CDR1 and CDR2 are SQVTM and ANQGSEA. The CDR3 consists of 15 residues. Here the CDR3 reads CSVDGGPAGDYEQYF. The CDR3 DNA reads TGCAGCGTTGACGGGGGGCCAGCGGGGGACTACGAGCAGTACTTC.

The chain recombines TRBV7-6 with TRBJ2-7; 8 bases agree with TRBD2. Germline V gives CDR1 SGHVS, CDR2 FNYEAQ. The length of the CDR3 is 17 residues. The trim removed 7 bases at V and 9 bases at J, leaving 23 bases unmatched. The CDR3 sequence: CASTLTPGAGEFDVQYF. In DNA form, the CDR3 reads TGTGCCAGCACCCTAACCCCGGGAGCGGGAGAGTTCGATGTGCAGTACTTC.

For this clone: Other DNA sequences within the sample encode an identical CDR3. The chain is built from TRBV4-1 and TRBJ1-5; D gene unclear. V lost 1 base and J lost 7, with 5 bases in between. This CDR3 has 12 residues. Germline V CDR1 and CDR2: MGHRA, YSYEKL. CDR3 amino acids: CASSQGAQPQHF. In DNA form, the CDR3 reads TGCGCCAGCAGCCAAGGGGCGCAGCCCCAGCATTTT.

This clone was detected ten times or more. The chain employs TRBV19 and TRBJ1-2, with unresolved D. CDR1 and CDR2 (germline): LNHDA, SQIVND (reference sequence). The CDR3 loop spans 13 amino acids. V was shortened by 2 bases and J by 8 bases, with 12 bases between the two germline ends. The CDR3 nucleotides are TGTGCCAGTAGTATACAGCGGTCTGACGGCTACACCTTC. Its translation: CASSIQRSDGYTF.

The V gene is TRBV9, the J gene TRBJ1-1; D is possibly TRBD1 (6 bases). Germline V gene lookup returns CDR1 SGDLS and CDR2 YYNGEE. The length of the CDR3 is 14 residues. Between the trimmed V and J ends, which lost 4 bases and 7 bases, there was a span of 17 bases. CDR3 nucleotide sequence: TGTGCCAGCAGCCCAGAGGGGGAATTGGGTGAAGCTTTCTTT. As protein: CASSPEGELGEAFF. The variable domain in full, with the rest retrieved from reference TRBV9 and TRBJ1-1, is DSGVTQTPKHLITATGQRVTLRCSPRSGDLSVYWYQQSLDQGLQFLIQYYNGEERAKGNILERFSAQQFPDLHSELNLSSLELGDSALYFCASSPEGELGEAFFGQGTRLTVV.

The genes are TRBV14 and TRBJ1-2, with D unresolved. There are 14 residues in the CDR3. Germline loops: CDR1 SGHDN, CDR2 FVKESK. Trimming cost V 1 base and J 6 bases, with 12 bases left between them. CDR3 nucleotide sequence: TGTGCCAGCAGCCAAGTTCGGGAGTCCGATGGCTACACCTTC. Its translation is CASSQVRESDGYTF.

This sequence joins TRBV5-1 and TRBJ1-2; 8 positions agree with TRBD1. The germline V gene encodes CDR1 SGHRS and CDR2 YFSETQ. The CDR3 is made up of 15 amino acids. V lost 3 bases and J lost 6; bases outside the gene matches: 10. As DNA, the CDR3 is TGCGCCAGCAGCTCACGCGATGACAGGGGCAATGGCTACACCTTC. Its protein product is CASSSRDDRGNGYTF.

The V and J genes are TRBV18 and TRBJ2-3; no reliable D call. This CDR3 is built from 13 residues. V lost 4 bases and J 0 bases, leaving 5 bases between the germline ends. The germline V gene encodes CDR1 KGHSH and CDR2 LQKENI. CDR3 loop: CASSRSSTDTQYF. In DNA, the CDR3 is TGTGCCAGCTCACGGAGCAGCACAGATACGCAGTATTTT. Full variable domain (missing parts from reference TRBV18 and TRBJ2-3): NAGVMQNPRHLVRRRGQEARLRCSPMKGHSHVYWYRQLPEEGLKFMVYLQKENIIDESGMPKERFSAEFPKEGPSILRIQQVVRGDSAAYFCASSRSSTDTQYFGPGTRLTVL.